The next 11 T cell receptor beta chains were all read from a single sample in a study of T-cell memory formation after mild COVID-19. TCRdb used MiXCR to reprocess the 5' RACE reads, holding one entry per CDR3 protein. The sample consists of just under 350,000 distinct CDR3 sequences, over 10% of them appearing once. Sequencing input: PBMCs or a T cell subset sorted from them (not recorded which). The receptors here all came from a man between 18 and 29 years old who had mild COVID-19 (a few samples of this study predate the infection). Cell type and time point are not known.

The CDR3 sequence: CATSRSGVVTEKLFF. CDR3 coding DNA: TGTGCCACCAGCAGAAGCGGGGTTGTTACTGAAAAACTGTTTTTT. The J gene is TRBJ1-4, the V gene TRBV15; no reliable D call. CDR1 LNHNV and CDR2 YYDKDF come from the germline V gene (reference sequence). V shed 2 bases and J shed 7 bases, with 14 bases lying between them. The CDR3 extends over 15 amino acids.

This rearrangement joins TRBV2 to TRBJ2-1; D might be TRBD2 (5 bases). Germline CDR1 is SNHLY and CDR2 is FYNNEI. This CDR3 contains 14 residues. Trimming pared 3 bases from V and 8 bases from J, leaving 14 bases between. The DNA of the CDR3 is TGTGCCAGCAGTGAGCGGCCCGAGGAGGATGAGCAGTTCTTC. Translating gives CASSERPEEDEQFF.

This clonotype was seen at least ten times. The chain has TRBV5-6 and TRBJ2-7; the D gene is possibly TRBD1 (6 bases). Germline V gene data show CDR1 as SGHDT and CDR2 as YYEEEE. The germline V and J ends were trimmed by 4 bases and 7 bases, with 27 bases remaining between them. The CDR3 loop spans 17 amino acids. CDR3 coding DNA: TGTGCCAGCAGCGGGCGGATAGTGCAGGGGCGGTATCGAGAGCAGTACTTC. This codes for CASSGRIVQGRYREQYF.

This chain connects TRBV6-2 or TRBV6-3 to TRBJ2-1, with D perhaps matching TRBD2 (5 bases). The CDR3 sequence is 15 residues long. The germline V gene encodes CDR1 MNHEY and CDR2 SVGEGT. V lost 2 bases, J lost 4 bases, and 12 bases lay in between. CDR3 bases: TGTGCCAGCAGTTACGTGGCTGCGGGTTACAATGAGCAGTTCTTC. It specifies CASSYVAAGYNEQFF.

The genes are TRBV9 and TRBJ2-3; TRBD1 agrees at 7 bases. V lost 3 bases, J lost 7 bases, and 11 bases stayed unmatched. This CDR3 has 15 residues. Germline values: CDR1 SGDLS, CDR2 YYNGEE. The CDR3 nucleotides are TGTGCCAGCAGCGCACCGGGACAGCGAACTAATACGCAGTATTTT. Its protein is CASSAPGQRTNTQYF.

CDR3 loop: CASSQAGLAGSEQFF. CDR3 in DNA: TGCGCCAGCAGTCAAGCGGGACTAGCGGGTTCCGAGCAGTTCTTC. This chain joins TRBV5-1 and TRBJ2-1; 12 nucleotides match TRBD2. CDR3 length equals 15 residues. The V and J ends lost 5 bases and 10 bases, in that order; junction bases with no gene match: 10. Germline CDR1 is SGHRS and CDR2 is YFSETQ.

This clonotype was detected a few times. The chain is built from TRBV7-2 and TRBJ1-1; D ambiguous. The V end lost 7 bases, the J end lost 1 base, and 10 bases lay between the germline ends. In germline, CDR1 is SGHTA, CDR2 FQGNSA. This CDR3 region has 13 residues. The CDR3 is CASKVLKNTEAFF. The DNA of the CDR3 is TGTGCCAGCAAAGTTCTGAAGAACACTGAAGCTTTCTTT.

The rearrangement uses TRBV28 and TRBJ1-4; D gene unclear. This CDR3 is 13 amino acids long. Germline V gives CDR1 MDHEN, CDR2 SYDVKM. Trimming shortened V by 8 bases and J by 7 bases, and 14 bases separated the two germline ends. CDR3 nucleotide sequence: TGTGCCAGCGGGTCCCAGGCGGTTGAAAAACTGTTTTTT. Its translation is CASGSQAVEKLFF.

The chain joins TRBV5-1 to TRBJ1-5, with TRBD1 matching over 10 bases. CDR3 length: 15 amino acids. Germline assignment: CDR1 SGHRS and CDR2 YFSETQ. V dropped 3 bases and J dropped 5; count of bases not matched to a gene: 5. CDR3 amino acids: CASSSGQGGYQPQHF. The CDR3 nucleotides are TGCGCCAGCAGCTCCGGACAGGGGGGTTATCAGCCCCAGCATTTT.

This clonotype was seen more than once but under ten times. The V and J genes are TRBV20-1 and TRBJ2-4; D is undetermined. The CDR3 spans 13 residues. With 3 bases removed from V and 3 bases from J, the gap between germline ends came to 9 bases. Germline CDR1 is DFQATT and CDR2 is SNEGSKA (reference sequence). In nucleotides, the CDR3 is TGCAGTGCTAGCGTGGGCAACAAAAACATTCAGTACTTC. Protein product: CSASVGNKNIQYF.

A note on this clonotype: Mismatch with germline at one junction end may stem from a read error. J is TRBJ2-3 and V is TRBV5-4; TRBD2 aligns across 10 bases. This CDR3 region has 17 residues. CDR1 and CDR2 (germline): SGHNT, YYREEE (reference sequence). CDR3 nucleotide sequence: TGTGCCAGCGGCTTGGATCTAGCGGGGGCACGAAGAGATACGCAGTATTTT. Its translation is CASGLDLAGARRDTQYF.